This entry lists 27 T cell receptor beta chains sequenced from one sample in a study of T-cell memory formation after mild COVID-19. TCRdb itself ran the 5' RACE reads through MiXCR, one entry per CDR3 protein. The sample has tens of thousands of distinct CDR3 sequences, less than 8% seen once. The specimen was PBMCs or a T cell subset sorted from them (not recorded which). The source of these receptors is an adult who had mild COVID-19 (a few samples of this study predate the infection). Cell type and time point are not known.

The chain joins TRBV6-1 to TRBJ2-1; D is perhaps TRBD1 or TRBD2 (5 bases each). Germline values: CDR1 MNHNS, CDR2 SASEGT. The germline V and J ends were trimmed by 6 bases and 1 base, with 16 bases remaining between them. The CDR3 covers 16 residues. The CDR3 loop reads CASRGKGRGSYNEQFF. In nucleotides, the CDR3 is TGTGCCAGCAGGGGAAAGGGGCGAGGGTCCTACAATGAGCAGTTCTTC.

This clonotype was counted only a few times. V and J are TRBV7-2 and TRBJ2-2, with 13 bases aligning to TRBD2. Germline CDR1 and CDR2: SGHTA and FQGNSA. Trimming took 7 bases from V and 2 from J; bases not matched to a gene: 4. CDR3 length equals 16 residues. CDR3 sequence (DNA): TGTGCCAGCAAAGGGACTAGCGGGGAAAACACCGGGGAGCTGTTTTTT. This codes for CASKGTSGENTGELFF.

This clonotype occurred many times. This chain joins TRBV5-1 and TRBJ1-1, with a weak D call TRBD1 (5 bases). Deletions cut 4 bases from V and 1 base from J, with 14 bases between. This CDR3 is built from 15 residues. Germline lookup yields CDR1 SGHRS and CDR2 YFSETQ. CDR3 in DNA: TGCGCCAGCAGCCGAACGGGGCCGAAGAACACTGAAGCTTTCTTT. This encodes CASSRTGPKNTEAFF. The full variable domain, in which reference TRBV5-1 and TRBJ1-1 provide the parts outside the CDR3, is KAGVTQTPRYLIKTRGQQVTLSCSPISGHRSVSWYQQTPGQGLQFLFEYFSETQRNKGNFPGRFSGRQFSNSRSEMNVSTLELGDSALYLCASSRTGPKNTEAFFGQGTRLTVV.

This clonotype occurred many times. The V call is TRBV7-6, the J call TRBJ2-3; TRBD2 matches at 11 bases. The germline V gene has CDR1 SGHVS and CDR2 FNYEAQ. The CDR3 is made up of 18 amino acids. Unmatched junction bases numbered 8, after V lost 0 bases and J lost 3 bases. This CDR3 is CASSLARIAGGRTDTQYF. The DNA of the CDR3 is TGTGCCAGCAGCTTAGCAAGAATAGCGGGGGGGCGAACAGATACGCAGTATTTT.

The V gene is TRBV5-1, the J gene TRBJ1-2; 9 positions agree with TRBD1. Trimming at V came to 4 bases and at J to 2 bases, leaving 12 bases not matched to a gene. The germline CDR1 and CDR2 sequences are SGHRS and YFSETQ. The CDR3 runs 17 residues. CDR3 coding DNA: TGCGCCAGCAGCCACCCGGACAGGGGACCCCTCAACTATGGCTACACCTTC. It encodes CASSHPDRGPLNYGYTF.

Many counts were recorded for this clonotype. The chain joins TRBV12-3 or TRBV12-4 to TRBJ2-5; D is ambiguous. This CDR3 is 11 amino acids long. Trimming took off 5 bases at V and 8 bases at J, with 9 bases between the two ends. CDR3 nucleotides: TGTGCCAGCAGTCTCCAAGTTACCCAGTACTTC. Translated, it gives CASSLQVTQYF.

The chain couples TRBV20-1 to TRBJ1-1; D may be TRBD1 (5 bases). Looked up from germline, CDR1 is DFQATT and CDR2 is SNEGSKA (reference sequence). V lost 3 bases to trimming and J lost 6 bases, with 8 bases between them. This CDR3 has 11 residues. The DNA for the CDR3 is TGCAGTGCTAGTCCGGGGGCTGAAGCTTTCTTT. It encodes CSASPGAEAFF.

The chain is built from TRBV12-3 or TRBV12-4 and TRBJ2-1; D is possibly TRBD1 (6 bases). This CDR3 is 14 amino acids long. Trimming stripped 5 bases from V and 2 bases from J, with 10 bases between. CDR3 coding DNA: TGTGCCAGCAGTCAGACAGGAGCCTACAATGAGCAGTTCTTC. This sequence encodes CASSQTGAYNEQFF.

This clonotype appeared many times. The rearrangement uses TRBV12-3 or TRBV12-4 and TRBJ2-7; 14 bases match TRBD2. The CDR3 totals 18 residues. The ends lost 6 bases at V and 4 bases at J; junction bases unmatched: 14. CDR3 amino acids: CASRGLAGVSDVGYEQYF. CDR3 nucleotide sequence: TGTGCCAGCAGGGGACTAGCGGGAGTCTCGGATGTGGGATACGAGCAGTACTTC.

This clonotype was observed a few times. The chain uses TRBV29-1 and TRBJ1-3, with D possibly TRBD1 on 6 matching bases. From germline, CDR1 is SQVTM and CDR2 ANQGSEA. Trimming shortened V by 6 bases and J by 4 bases, and 13 bases separated the two germline ends. CDR3 length equals 13 residues. The CDR3: CSVARDIGNTIYF. CDR3 nucleotides: TGCAGCGTCGCCAGGGACATCGGAAACACCATATATTTT.

This clonotype turned up a few times. The V gene is TRBV2, the J gene TRBJ2-1, with D perhaps matching TRBD2 (6 bases). CDR3 length: 14 amino acids. V was clipped by 8 bases and J by 8 bases, with 19 bases between them. CDR1 and CDR2 from the germline V gene are SNHLY and FYNNEI. The DNA of the CDR3 is TGTGCCAGCCTCAGAGGGCTAGCGAGCCATGAGCAGTTCTTC. Its protein is CASLRGLASHEQFF.

This clonotype was counted many times. The chain combines TRBV3-1 with TRBJ2-1; D gene uncertain. Germline CDR1 and CDR2: LGHDT and YNNKEL (reference sequence). The CDR3 has 13 residues. V was clipped by 0 bases and J by 8 bases, with 8 bases between them. CDR3 protein: CASSQDRSHEQFF. The CDR3 nucleotides are TGTGCCAGCAGCCAAGACAGATCTCATGAGCAGTTCTTC.

This clonotype was observed many times. The chain has TRBV12-3 or TRBV12-4 and TRBJ1-1; 7 nucleotides agree with TRBD1. Germline trimming cut 2 bases from V and 6 bases from J; bases unmatched to any gene: 9. CDR3 length: 15 amino acids. The CDR3 region has the DNA TGTGCCAGCAGTTTACGTCGACAGGGTTTCGCTGAAGCTTTCTTT. Its protein product is CASSLRRQGFAEAFF.

The chain joins TRBV5-1 to TRBJ2-7; no clear D. Trimming left V 0 bases short and J 0 bases short, with 10 bases between. This CDR3 region has 15 residues. Germline V lookup: CDR1 SGHRS, CDR2 YFSETQ. The chain's CDR3 is CASSLARVNSYEQYF. The CDR3 DNA is TGCGCCAGCAGCTTGGCCAGAGTTAACTCCTACGAGCAGTACTTC. The full variable domain, completed using reference TRBV5-1 and TRBJ2-7, is KAGVTQTPRYLIKTRGQQVTLSCSPISGHRSVSWYQQTPGQGLQFLFEYFSETQRNKGNFPGRFSGRQFSNSRSEMNVSTLELGDSALYLCASSLARVNSYEQYFGPGTRLTVT.

This clonotype was seen a few times. The gene calls are TRBV6-5 and TRBJ2-6; 7 nucleotides agree with TRBD1. Germline values: CDR1 MNHEY, CDR2 SVGAGI. The V gene end was trimmed by 5 bases and the J gene end by 4 bases; junction bases not matched to a gene: 11. CDR3 length: 17 residues. The CDR3 DNA is TGTGCCAGCAGTAAGAAACAGGGGTATCAGGGGGCCAACGTCCTGACTTTC. It specifies CASSKKQGYQGANVLTF.

This clonotype was found many times. The gene calls are TRBV7-8 and TRBJ2-1; possibly TRBD1 for D (5 bases). V lost 4 bases and J lost 3, with 13 bases in between. The CDR3 length is 15 residues. Germline CDR1 SGHVS, CDR2 FQNEAQ. This chain's CDR3 is CASSSRQRSYNEQFF. DNA of the CDR3: TGTGCCAGCAGCTCCCGACAGCGTAGCTACAATGAGCAGTTCTTC.

This clonotype was observed a handful of times. The CDR3 coding sequence is TGTGCCAGCAGCCAAGGCCTACACTCTGGAAACACCATATATTTT. Amino acid sequence: CASSQGLHSGNTIYF. The chain recombines TRBV3-1 with TRBJ1-3; D not certain. V lost 1 base and J 0 bases, leaving 7 bases between the germline ends. CDR3 length: 15 amino acids. Germline V gene sequence: CDR1 LGHDT, CDR2 YNNKEL (reference sequence).

The rearrangement uses TRBV27 and TRBJ1-5, with D maybe TRBD1 (5 bases). The CDR3 is 17 amino acids. Germline V gene data show CDR1 as MNHEY and CDR2 as SMNVEV (reference sequence). Trimming shortened V by 1 base and J by 3 bases, and 16 bases separated the two germline ends. Here the CDR3 reads CASSLWSGRGTNQPQHF. CDR3 in DNA: TGTGCCAGCAGTTTATGGTCTGGCCGGGGGACCAATCAGCCCCAGCATTTT.

The chain joins TRBV4-1 to TRBJ2-1; D remains unclear. Germline loops: CDR1 MGHRA, CDR2 YSYEKL. V dropped 4 bases and J dropped 0 bases, with 10 bases sitting between them. This CDR3 is 15 amino acids long. The CDR3 DNA reads as TGCGCCAGCAGCCCCGACACGAGCTCCTACAATGAGCAGTTCTTC. This codes for CASSPDTSSYNEQFF.

This clonotype turned up a few times. The chain recombines TRBV5-6 with TRBJ2-7; TRBD2 might be the D (5 bases). CDR1 and CDR2 (germline): SGHDT, YYEEEE. V lost 0 bases to trimming and J lost 3 bases, with 13 bases between them. This CDR3 spans 15 amino acids. The DNA for the CDR3 is TGTGCCAGCAGCTTGGCCCAGCGGAGACGCTACGAGCAGTACTTC. This encodes CASSLAQRRRYEQYF.

The chain joins TRBV5-1 to TRBJ2-2, with a weak D call TRBD2 (7 bases). CDR1 and CDR2 (germline): SGHRS, YFSETQ. Between the trimmed V and J ends, which lost 10 bases and 7 bases, there was a span of 17 bases. The CDR3 consists of 13 residues. CDR3: CASESGGIGELFF. DNA for the CDR3: TGCGCCTCGGAGTCGGGGGGCATCGGGGAGCTGTTTTTT. Full variable domain (missing parts from reference TRBV5-1 and TRBJ2-2): KAGVTQTPRYLIKTRGQQVTLSCSPISGHRSVSWYQQTPGQGLQFLFEYFSETQRNKGNFPGRFSGRQFSNSRSEMNVSTLELGDSALYLCASESGGIGELFFGEGSRLTVL.

This clonotype was seen ten or more times. The chain combines TRBV7-8 with TRBJ2-1; tentative D call: TRBD2 (6 bases). Trimming left V 11 bases short and J 1 base short, with 12 bases between. Germline loops: CDR1 SGHVS, CDR2 FQNEAQ. CDR3 size: 13 residues. The CDR3 here is CAGSGRSYNEQFF. In DNA form, the CDR3 reads TGTGCCGGCTCGGGGAGGTCCTACAATGAGCAGTTCTTC.

V gene TRBV7-6 combines with J gene TRBJ1-1, with unresolved D. V shed 5 bases and J shed 6 bases, with 13 bases lying between them. The CDR3 has 13 amino acids. The germline gives CDR1 SGHVS, CDR2 FNYEAQ. The CDR3 spells CASSPSATPEAFF. CDR3 DNA sequence: TGTGCCAGCAGCCCGAGTGCTACGCCTGAAGCTTTCTTT.

This clonotype was seen repeatedly, ten times or more. The rearrangement uses TRBV29-1 and TRBJ2-2; D is tentatively TRBD1 or TRBD2 (6 bases each). V lost 0 bases, J lost 13 bases, and 18 bases lay in between. Germline assignment: CDR1 SQVTM and CDR2 ANQGSEA. This CDR3 is built from 14 residues. As DNA, the CDR3 is TGCAGCGTTGAAGATAGGGGGGAAACCTCGGGGCTGTTTTTT. Protein product: CSVEDRGETSGLFF.

This clonotype was counted ten times or more. Sequence at one end of the junction differs from germline and may be a read error. The chain carries TRBV24-1 and TRBJ2-1; the D gene is possibly TRBD2 (6 bases). Germline loops: CDR1 KGHDR, CDR2 SFDVKD. The CDR3 contains 16 residues. CDR3 protein: CATSEGGIGSSNEQFF. The DNA for the CDR3 is TGTGCCACCAGTGAGGGCGGGATAGGGTCCTCCAATGAGCAGTTCTTC.

This clonotype was counted at least ten times. This chain uses TRBV20-1 with TRBJ1-2; 8 positions match TRBD1. In germline, CDR1 is DFQATT, CDR2 SNEGSKA (reference sequence). The CDR3 loop spans 14 amino acids. Trimming at V came to 6 bases and at J to 4 bases, leaving 10 bases not matched to a gene. This CDR3 is CSAADRESGYGYTF. CDR3 nucleotides: TGCAGTGCAGCGGACAGGGAATCTGGCTATGGCTACACCTTC.

The J gene is TRBJ1-2, the V gene TRBV7-2, with D possibly matching TRBD1 (5 bases). V shed 0 bases and J shed 4 bases, with 12 bases lying between them. This CDR3 has 15 amino acids. Germline V gene lookup returns CDR1 SGHTA and CDR2 FQGNSA. The CDR3, as DNA: TGTGCCAGCAGCTTAGCGGGGACGGGGTTCTATGGCTACACCTTC. This encodes CASSLAGTGFYGYTF.